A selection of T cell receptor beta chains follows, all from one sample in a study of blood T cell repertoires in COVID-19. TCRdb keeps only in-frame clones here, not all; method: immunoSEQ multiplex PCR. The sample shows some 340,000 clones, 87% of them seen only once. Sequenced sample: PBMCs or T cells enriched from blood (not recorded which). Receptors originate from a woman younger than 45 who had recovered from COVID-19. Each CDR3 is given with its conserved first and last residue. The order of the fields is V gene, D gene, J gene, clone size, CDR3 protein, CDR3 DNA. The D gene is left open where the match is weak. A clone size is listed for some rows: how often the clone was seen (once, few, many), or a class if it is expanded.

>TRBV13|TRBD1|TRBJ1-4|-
CASSLGPAPQGRLFF
TGTGCCAGCAGCTTAGGCCCGGCACCACAGGGGAGGCTGTTTTTT
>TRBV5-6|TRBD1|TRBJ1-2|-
CASSRTGANGYTF
TGTGCCAGCAGCCGGACAGGGGCTAATGGCTACACCTTC
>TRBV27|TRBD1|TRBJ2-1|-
CASSYGTGPDNEQFF
TGTGCCAGCAGTTACGGGACAGGACCCGACAATGAGCAGTTCTTC
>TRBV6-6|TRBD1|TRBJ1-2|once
CASRDSYGYTF
TGTGCCAGTCGGGACAGCTATGGCTACACCTTC
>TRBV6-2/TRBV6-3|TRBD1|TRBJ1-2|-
CASSLQGLEGYTF
TGTGCCAGCAGCCTACAGGGGCTCGAGGGCTACACCTTC
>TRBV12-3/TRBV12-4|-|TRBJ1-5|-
CASSYEGQPQHF
TGTGCCAGCAGTTACGAGGGTCAGCCCCAGCATTTT
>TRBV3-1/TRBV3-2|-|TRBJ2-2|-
CASRGIGELFF
TGTGCCAGCAGGGGCATAGGGGAGCTGTTTTTT
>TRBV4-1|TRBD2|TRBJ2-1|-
CASSQESGLAGGNEQFF
TGCGCCAGCAGCCAAGAGTCGGGACTAGCGGGGGGGAATGAGCAGTTCTTC
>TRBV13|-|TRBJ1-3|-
CASSLRGSGNTIYF
TGTGCCAGCAGCTTACGGGGGTCTGGAAACACCATATATTTT
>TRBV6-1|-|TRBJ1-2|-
CASSERSGYGYTF
TGTGCCAGCAGTGAAAGGTCAGGCTATGGCTACACCTTC
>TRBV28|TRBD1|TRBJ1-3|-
CASSAAGGGGNTIYF
TGTGCCAGCAGTGCGGCAGGGGGCGGGGGAAACACCATATATTTT
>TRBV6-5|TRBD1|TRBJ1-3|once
CASIWGQAGNTIYF
TGTGCCAGCATCTGGGGACAGGCGGGAAACACCATATATTTT
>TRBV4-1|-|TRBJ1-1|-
CASSQPRGFSTEAFF
TGCGCCAGCAGCCAACCCAGGGGCTTCAGCACTGAAGCTTTCTTT
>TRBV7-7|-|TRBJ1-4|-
CASSLDGMGTGLRDYNEKLFF
TGTGCTAGCAGCTTAGATGGGATGGGCACGGGCCTAAGGGACTACAATGAAAAACTGTTTTTT
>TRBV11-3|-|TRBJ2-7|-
CASSPYSGFGEQYF
TGTGCCAGCAGCCCCTATTCCGGGTTCGGCGAGCAGTACTTC
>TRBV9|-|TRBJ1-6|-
CASSVEAYGGSPLHF
TGTGCCAGCAGCGTAGAAGCCTACGGGGGTTCACCCCTCCACTTT
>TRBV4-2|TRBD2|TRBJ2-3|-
CASSQDPPSGRTDTQYF
TGTGCCAGCAGCCAAGATCCGCCTAGCGGCCGCACAGATACGCAGTATTTT
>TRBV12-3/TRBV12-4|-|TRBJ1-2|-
CASSSGQFYGYTF
TGTGCCAGCAGTTCCGGACAGTTCTATGGCTACACCTTC
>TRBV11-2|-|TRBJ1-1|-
CASSSRLGGDTEAFF
TGTGCCAGCAGCTCGAGATTAGGGGGGGACACTGAAGCTTTCTTT
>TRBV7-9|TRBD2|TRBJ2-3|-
CASSWGSGAYGADTQYF
TGTGCCAGCAGCTGGGGGAGCGGGGCGTACGGTGCAGATACGCAGTATTTT
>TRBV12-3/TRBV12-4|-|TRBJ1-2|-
CASSLGWSDGYTF
TGTGCCAGCAGTTTAGGATGGAGTGATGGCTACACCTTC
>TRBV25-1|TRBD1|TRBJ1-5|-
CASSEQGAGQPQHF
TGTGCCAGCAGTGAACAGGGGGCAGGGCAGCCCCAGCATTTT
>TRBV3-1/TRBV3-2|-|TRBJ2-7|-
CASSQAAGEQYF
TGTGCCAGCAGCCAAGCAGCGGGTGAGCAGTACTTC
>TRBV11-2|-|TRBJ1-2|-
CASSPIRRQAHYGYTF
TGTGCCAGCAGCCCGATTCGACGACAGGCTCACTATGGCTACACCTTC
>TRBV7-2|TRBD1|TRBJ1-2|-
CASSPQGGQGRFGYTF
TGTGCCAGCAGCCCCCAGGGAGGACAGGGCAGGTTTGGCTACACCTTC
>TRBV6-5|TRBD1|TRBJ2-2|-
CAIQDRANTGELFF
TGTGCCATCCAGGACAGGGCTAACACCGGGGAGCTGTTTTTT
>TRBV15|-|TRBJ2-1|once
CATSRNRAAEQFF
TGTGCCACCAGCAGAAACAGGGCCGCTGAGCAGTTCTTC
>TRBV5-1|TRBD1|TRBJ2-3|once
CASSVGQGDGTDTQYF
TGCGCCAGCAGCGTTGGACAGGGGGACGGCACAGATACGCAGTATTTT
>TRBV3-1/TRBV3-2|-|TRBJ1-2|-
CASSQGGPGYTF
TGTGCCAGCAGCCAAGGAGGGCCCGGCTACACCTTC
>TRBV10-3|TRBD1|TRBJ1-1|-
CAISEAGGTEAFF
TGTGCCATCAGTGAGGCAGGGGGCACTGAAGCTTTCTTT
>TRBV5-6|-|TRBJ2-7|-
CASSLRDRSRGF
TGTGCCAGCAGCTTGCGAGACCGCAGTAGAGGCTTC
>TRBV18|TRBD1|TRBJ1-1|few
CASSPDRGTEAFF
TGTGCCAGCTCACCGGACAGGGGCACTGAAGCTTTCTTT